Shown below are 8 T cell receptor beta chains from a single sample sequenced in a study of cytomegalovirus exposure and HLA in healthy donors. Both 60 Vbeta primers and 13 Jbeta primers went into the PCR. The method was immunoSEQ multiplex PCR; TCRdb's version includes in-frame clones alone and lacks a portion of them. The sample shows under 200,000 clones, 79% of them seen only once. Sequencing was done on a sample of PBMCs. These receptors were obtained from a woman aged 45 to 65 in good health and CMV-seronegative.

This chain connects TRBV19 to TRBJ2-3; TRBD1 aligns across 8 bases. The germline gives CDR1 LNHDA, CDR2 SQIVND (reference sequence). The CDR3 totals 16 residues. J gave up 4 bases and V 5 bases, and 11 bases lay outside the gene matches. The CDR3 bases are TGTGCCAGTAGTGCAGACAGGGGAAGGATTCCAGATACGCAGTATTTT. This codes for CASSADRGRIPDTQYF.

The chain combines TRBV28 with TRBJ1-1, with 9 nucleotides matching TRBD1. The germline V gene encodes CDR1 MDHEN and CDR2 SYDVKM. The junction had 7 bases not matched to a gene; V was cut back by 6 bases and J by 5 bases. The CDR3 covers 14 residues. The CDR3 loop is CASSPVQGATEAFF. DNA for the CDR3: TGTGCCAGCAGCCCCGTACAGGGGGCAACTGAAGCTTTCTTT.

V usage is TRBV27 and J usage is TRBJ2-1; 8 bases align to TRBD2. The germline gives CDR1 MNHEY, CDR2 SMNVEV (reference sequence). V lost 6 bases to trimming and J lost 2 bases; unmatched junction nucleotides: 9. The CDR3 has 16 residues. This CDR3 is CASSLTRGGPYNEQFF. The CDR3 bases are TGTGCCAGCAGCCTCACTCGGGGGGGCCCCTACAATGAGCAGTTCTTC.

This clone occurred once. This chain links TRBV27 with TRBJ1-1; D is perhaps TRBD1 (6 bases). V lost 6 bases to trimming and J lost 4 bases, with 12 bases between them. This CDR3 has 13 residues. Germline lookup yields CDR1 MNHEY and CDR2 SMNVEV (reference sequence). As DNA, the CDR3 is TGTGCCAGCAGGCTCCAGGGGCCCACTGAAGCTTTCTTT. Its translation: CASRLQGPTEAFF.

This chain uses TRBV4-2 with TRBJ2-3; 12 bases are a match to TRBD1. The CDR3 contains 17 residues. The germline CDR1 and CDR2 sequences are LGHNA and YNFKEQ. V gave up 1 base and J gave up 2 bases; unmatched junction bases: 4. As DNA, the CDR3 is TGTGCCAGCAGCCAAGCCGGGACAGGGGGCCTCACAGATACGCAGTATTTT. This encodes CASSQAGTGGLTDTQYF.

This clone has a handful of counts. The CDR3 sequence: CASRSRAFF. The CDR3 bases are TGTGCCAGTAGATCCAGGGCTTTCTTT. This rearrangement joins TRBV19 to TRBJ1-1; D is unresolved. Germline V gene sequence: CDR1 LNHDA, CDR2 SQIVND (reference sequence). The CDR3 contains 9 residues. Between the trimmed V and J ends, which lost 6 bases and 11 bases, there was a span of 7 bases. The whole variable domain, filled in from reference TRBV19 and TRBJ1-1, reads DGGITQSPKYLFRKEGQNVTLSCEQNLNHDAMYWYRQDPGQGLRLIYYSQIVNDFQKGDIAEGYSVSREKKESFPLTVTSAQKNPTAFYLCASRSRAFFGQGTRLTVV.

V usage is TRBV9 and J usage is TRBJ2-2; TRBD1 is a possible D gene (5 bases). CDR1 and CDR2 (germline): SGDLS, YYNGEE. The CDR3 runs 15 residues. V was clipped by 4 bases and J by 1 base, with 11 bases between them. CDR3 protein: CASSPPQGNTGELFF. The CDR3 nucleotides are TGTGCCAGCAGCCCCCCCCAGGGGAACACCGGGGAGCTGTTTTTT.

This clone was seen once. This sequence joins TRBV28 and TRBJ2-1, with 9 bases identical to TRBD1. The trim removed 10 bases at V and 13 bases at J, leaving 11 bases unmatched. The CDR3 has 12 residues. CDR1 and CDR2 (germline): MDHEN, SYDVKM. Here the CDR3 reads CATSPGQGLQFF. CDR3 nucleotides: TGTGCCACCTCCCCGGGACAGGGTCTTCAGTTCTTC.